These 4 T cell receptor beta chains were all obtained from the same sample, sequenced in a study of OX40 agonist ivuxolimab in advanced cancers. The data were produced by immunoSEQ multiplex PCR, yet TCRdb's version contains in-frame clones alone and is incomplete. The sample includes around 30,000 clones, roughly 88% seen only once; the top ten take 45% to 65%. Sequences were derived from CD4+ or CD8+ T cells sorted from blood, sampled in a trial of the OX40 agonist ivuxolimab. The source of these receptors is an adult with an advanced solid tumor such as melanoma, head and neck, liver or kidney cancer.

V gene TRBV11-1 combines with J gene TRBJ2-7; 7 nucleotides line up with TRBD2. Trimming removed 1 base from V and 1 base from J; junction bases left unmatched: 7. The CDR3 totals 16 residues. The germline V gene encodes CDR1 SGHAT and CDR2 FQDESV (reference sequence). The CDR3 spells CASSLEGAGKSYEQYF. The CDR3 DNA reads TGTGCCAGCAGCTTAGAGGGAGCGGGGAAATCCTACGAGCAGTACTTC.

The V and J genes are TRBV15 and TRBJ2-7; D might be TRBD1 or TRBD2, each matching 5 bases. In germline, CDR1 is LNHNV, CDR2 YYDKDF (reference sequence). Between the trimmed V and J ends, which lost 5 bases and 1 base, there was a span of 12 bases. This CDR3 contains 14 residues. The CDR3 sequence is CATSGGGASYEQYF. CDR3 nucleotides: TGTGCCACCAGCGGGGGTGGGGCTTCCTACGAGCAGTACTTC. Filled out from reference TRBV15 and TRBJ2-7, the complete variable domain reads DAMVIQNPRYQVTQFGKPVTLSCSQTLNHNVMYWYQQKSSQAPKLLFHYYDKDFNNEADTPDNFQSRRPNTSFCFLDIRSPGLGDTAMYLCATSGGGASYEQYFGPGTRLTVT.

This chain joins TRBV9 and TRBJ1-6, with TRBD1 identical over 8 bases. The CDR3 covers 13 residues. V lost 5 bases and J lost 10; bases outside the gene matches: 5. Germline V gives CDR1 SGDLS, CDR2 YYNGEE. The chain's CDR3 is CASRAGGGSPLHF. The CDR3 DNA reads TGTGCCAGCAGAGCAGGGGGCGGATCACCCCTCCACTTT. Filled out from reference TRBV9 and TRBJ1-6, the complete variable domain reads DSGVTQTPKHLITATGQRVTLRCSPRSGDLSVYWYQQSLDQGLQFLIQYYNGEERAKGNILERFSAQQFPDLHSELNLSSLELGDSALYFCASRAGGGSPLHFGNGTRLTVT.

The chain employs TRBV10-3 and TRBJ2-3; the match to TRBD2 covers 11 bases. CDR1 is ENHRY and CDR2 is SYGVKD in the germline V gene. The ends lost 2 bases at V and 0 bases at J; junction bases unmatched: 13. This CDR3 comprises 20 residues. CDR3: CAISEPSGGLWDPSTDTQYF. DNA for the CDR3: TGTGCCATCAGTGAGCCTAGCGGGGGGCTCTGGGATCCTAGCACAGATACGCAGTATTTT.